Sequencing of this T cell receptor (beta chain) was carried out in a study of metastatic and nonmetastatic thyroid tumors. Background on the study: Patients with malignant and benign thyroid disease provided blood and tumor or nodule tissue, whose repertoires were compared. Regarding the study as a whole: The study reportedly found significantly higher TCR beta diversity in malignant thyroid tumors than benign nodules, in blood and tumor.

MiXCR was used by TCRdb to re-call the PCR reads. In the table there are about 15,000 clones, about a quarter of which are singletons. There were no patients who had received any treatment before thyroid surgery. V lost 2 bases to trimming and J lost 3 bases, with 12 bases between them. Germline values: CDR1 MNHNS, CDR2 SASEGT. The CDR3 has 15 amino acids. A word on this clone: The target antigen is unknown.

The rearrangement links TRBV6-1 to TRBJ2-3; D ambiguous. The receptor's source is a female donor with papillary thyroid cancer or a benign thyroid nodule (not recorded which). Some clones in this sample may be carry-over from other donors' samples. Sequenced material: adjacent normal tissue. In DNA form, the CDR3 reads TGTGCCAGCAGTGAACAGCGCACGAAGACAGATACGCAGTATTTT. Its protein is CASSEQRTKTDTQYF.